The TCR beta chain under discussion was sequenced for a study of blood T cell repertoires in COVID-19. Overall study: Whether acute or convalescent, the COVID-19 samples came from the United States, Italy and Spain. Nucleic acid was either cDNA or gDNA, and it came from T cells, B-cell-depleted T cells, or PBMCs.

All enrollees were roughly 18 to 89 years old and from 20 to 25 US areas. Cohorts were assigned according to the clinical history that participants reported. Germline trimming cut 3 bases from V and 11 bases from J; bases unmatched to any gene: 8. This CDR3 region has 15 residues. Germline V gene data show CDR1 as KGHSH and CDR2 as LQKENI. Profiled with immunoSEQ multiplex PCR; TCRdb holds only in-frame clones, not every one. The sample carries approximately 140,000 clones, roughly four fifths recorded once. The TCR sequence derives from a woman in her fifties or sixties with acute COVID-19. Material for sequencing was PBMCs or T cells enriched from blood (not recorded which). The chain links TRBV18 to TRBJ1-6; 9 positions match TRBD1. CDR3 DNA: TGTGCCAGCTCACCTACCGGGACAGGGAGGGCACCCCTCCACTTT. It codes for CASSPTGTGRAPLHF.